The present TCR beta chain was sequenced within a study of cytomegalovirus exposure and HLA in healthy donors. Study-level background: The approximately 110 validation repertoires and the 666 first-cohort repertoires shared a platform, a later analysis reported. Study-wide points: The listing of fewer than 200 TCR beta chains classed them as cytomegalovirus-associated. The majority of TCR sequences were rare, yet some public TCRs appeared in many donors.

Points on this clone: Its antigen remains unidentified.

This CDR3 comprises 15 residues. In germline, CDR1 is MNHEY, CDR2 SVGAGI. V was pared by 9 bases and J by 4 bases, with 10 bases of the junction left unmatched. Using immunoSEQ multiplex PCR, the repertoire was profiled, and TCRdb retains in-frame clones only, with some absent. Counted here are about 130,000 clones, roughly nine tenths occurring once; the ten biggest clones make up roughly 9.3%. The validation cohort, a group of under 150 subjects, included the donors and was separate from the roughly 600-subject first cohort. This rearrangement joins TRBV6-5 to TRBJ2-1, with 9 bases that match TRBD1. This receptor was obtained from a woman younger than 35 in good health and CMV-seropositive. Specimen: PBMCs. This CDR3 is CASHTGQGFYNEQFF. CDR3 DNA: TGTGCCAGTCACACAGGACAGGGGTTTTACAATGAGCAGTTCTTC.